These T cell receptor beta chains were read from a single sample in a study of early T cells in non-severe SARS-CoV-2 infection. Via MiXCR, TCRdb re-called the 5' RACE reads, giving one row per CDR3 protein. The sample yields some 49,000 distinct CDR3 sequences, 7% to 10% seen once. Sequenced material: whole blood. The origin of the receptors is an adult who was a healthcare worker with PCR-confirmed SARS-CoV-2 infection or an uninfected control (not recorded which). CDR3s include the opening cysteine and the closing phenylalanine or tryptophan. Fields, in order: J gene, D gene, clone size, V gene, CDR3 protein, CDR3 DNA. A D gene is named only where the DNA matches it firmly. Expanded clones are given a class, and other clones once, few, many or no size at all.

>TRBJ2-1|TRBD2|many|TRBV20-1
CSAPPGGGSDEQFF
TGCAGTGCCCCCCCCGGGGGGGGCTCCGATGAGCAGTTCTTC
>TRBJ2-2|NA|few|TRBV7-8
CASSFTWQTSNTGELFF
TGTGCCAGCAGCTTTACCTGGCAAACTTCGAACACCGGGGAGCTGTTTTTT
>TRBJ2-5|TRBD1|few|TRBV12-3/TRBV12-4
CASSRGQGQETQYF
TGTGCCAGCAGCAGGGGACAGGGACAAGAGACCCAGTACTTC
>TRBJ2-3|NA|few|TRBV7-3
CASSRFQRTDTQYF
TGTGCCAGCAGTCGATTCCAGCGCACAGATACGCAGTATTTT
>TRBJ2-2|NA|NA|TRBV11-3
CASSLDAPTALTGELFF
TGTGCCAGCAGCTTAGATGCTCCGACAGCCCTCACCGGGGAGCTGTTTTTT
>TRBJ2-2|TRBD2|once|TRBV6-5
CASSYSRAGGPNTGELFF
TGTGCCAGCAGTTACTCGAGAGCGGGAGGGCCGAACACCGGGGAGCTGTTTTTT
>TRBJ2-1|NA|many|TRBV20-1
CSASRGEQFF
TGCAGTGCTAGCCGGGGTGAGCAGTTCTTC
>TRBJ2-3|NA|NA|TRBV5-6
CASSLGQTTDTQYF
TGTGCCAGCAGCTTGGGGCAGACCACAGATACGCAGTATTTT
>TRBJ2-2|NA|few|TRBV6-5
CASSYRQTANTGELFF
TGTGCCAGCAGTTATCGACAGACCGCGAACACCGGGGAGCTGTTTTTT
>TRBJ2-1|NA|once|TRBV4-1
CASNHPSRVSYNEQFF
TGCGCCAGCAACCACCCCTCGAGGGTCTCCTACAATGAGCAGTTCTTC
>TRBJ2-3|TRBD2|many|TRBV11-1
CASSPWVASGKADTQYF
TGTGCCAGCAGCCCATGGGTGGCTAGCGGGAAAGCGGATACGCAGTATTTT
>TRBJ2-1|NA|NA|TRBV11-2
CASSLDYWQGVNEQFF
TGTGCCAGCAGCTTAGATTATTGGCAGGGAGTAAATGAGCAGTTCTTC
>TRBJ2-1|NA|many|TRBV7-6
CASSGSPSDEQFF
TGTGCCAGCAGCGGGAGTCCTAGCGATGAGCAGTTCTTC
>TRBJ2-3|NA|few|TRBV28
CASSWGSDTQYF
TGTGCCAGCAGTTGGGGTTCAGATACGCAGTATTTT
>TRBJ2-1|NA|many|TRBV18
CASSPTGLDDNEQFF
TGTGCCAGCTCACCAACAGGGTTGGATGACAATGAGCAGTTCTTC
>TRBJ2-3|NA|once|TRBV19
CASSPRTRQGRYF
TGTGCCAGTAGTCCCCGGACCCGTCAAGGGCGGTATTTT
>TRBJ1-2|NA|NA|TRBV30
CAWSPQGPIYGYTF
TGTGCCTGGAGTCCCCAGGGTCCTATATATGGCTACACCTTC
>TRBJ1-5|TRBD1|few|TRBV28
CASSLGTGDYSNQPQHF
TGTGCCAGCAGTCTGGGGACAGGGGATTATAGCAATCAGCCCCAGCATTTT
>TRBJ1-1|NA|NA|TRBV7-9
CASSRKGTEAFF
TGTGCCAGCAGCCGCAAGGGGACTGAAGCTTTCTTT
>TRBJ2-1|NA|few|TRBV6-5
CASSYGDIGYNEQFF
TGTGCCAGCAGTTACGGGGACATAGGCTACAATGAGCAGTTCTTC
>TRBJ2-3|NA|NA|TRBV4-2
CASSQAGGQTGDTQYF
TGTGCCAGCAGCCAAGCTGGCGGACAAACTGGAGATACGCAGTATTTT
>TRBJ2-3|TRBD1|many|TRBV9
CASSHRQGTTDTQYF
TGTGCCAGCAGCCACCGACAGGGAACCACAGATACGCAGTATTTT
>TRBJ2-3|NA|many|TRBV5-1
CASSFWGRDTQYF
TGCGCCAGCAGCTTTTGGGGGCGAGATACGCAGTATTTT
>TRBJ2-2|TRBD2|NA|TRBV7-3
CASSPLASGSGTGELFF
TGTGCCAGCAGCCCCCTGGCTAGCGGGAGTGGGACCGGGGAGCTGTTTTTT
>TRBJ2-3|TRBD2|few|TRBV5-6
CASSLAGRGTDTQYF
TGTGCCAGCAGCTTGGCCGGGAGGGGCACAGATACGCAGTATTTT
>TRBJ2-7|TRBD1|few|TRBV7-2
CASSRTTGASSYEQYF
TGTGCCAGCAGCCGTACTACAGGGGCCTCCTCCTACGAGCAGTACTTC
>TRBJ2-3|TRBD2|NA|TRBV27
CASMFSGRRGDTQYF
TGTGCCAGCATGTTTAGCGGGAGACGGGGGGATACGCAGTATTTT
>TRBJ2-2|NA|many|TRBV5-1
CASSNRETGELFF
TGCGCCAGCAGCAACAGGGAAACCGGGGAGCTGTTTTTT
>TRBJ2-5|TRBD1|NA|TRBV11-2
CASSPSAQGARETQYF
TGTGCCAGCAGCCCGTCCGCCCAGGGGGCACGCGAGACCCAGTACTTC
>TRBJ2-1|TRBD2|many|TRBV3-1
CASSPRLARPPYHQFF
TGTGCCAGCAGCCCTCGACTAGCAAGGCCTCCCTATCATCAGTTCTTC
>TRBJ2-5|NA|few|TRBV6-2/TRBV6-3
CASSYDGDRQETQYF
TGTGCCAGCAGTTACGATGGGGACCGACAAGAGACCCAGTACTTC
>TRBJ2-1|TRBD2|NA|TRBV6-5
CASTRGLAFLNEQFF
TGTGCCAGCACCAGAGGACTAGCTTTTTTGAATGAGCAGTTCTTC
>TRBJ1-1|NA|few|TRBV4-1
CASSQGWGGDTEAFF
TGCGCCAGCAGCCAAGGTTGGGGAGGCGACACTGAAGCTTTCTTT
>TRBJ1-5|NA|NA|TRBV10-1
CASSGSRVPSNQPQHF
TGCGCCAGCAGTGGTTCGAGGGTTCCCTCAAATCAGCCCCAGCATTTT
>TRBJ1-5|NA|NA|TRBV12-3/TRBV12-4
CASSPGGGNQPQHF
TGTGCCAGCAGCCCGGGGGGAGGCAATCAGCCCCAGCATTTT
>TRBJ2-7|TRBD1|NA|TRBV20-1
CSAGQGARNHEQYF
TGCAGTGCAGGACAGGGGGCGCGAAACCACGAGCAGTACTTC
>TRBJ2-3|NA|few|TRBV5-1
CASRQMGTSTDTQYF
TGCGCCAGCAGGCAGATGGGAACTAGCACAGATACGCAGTATTTT
>TRBJ2-7|NA|few|TRBV7-6
CASSLSRFNEQYF
TGTGCCAGCAGCTTAAGCAGGTTCAACGAGCAGTACTTC
>TRBJ2-1|TRBD1|NA|TRBV11-3
CASSSTGGGGNEQFF
TGTGCCAGCAGCTCTACAGGGGGCGGGGGCAATGAGCAGTTCTTC
>TRBJ1-1|NA|few|TRBV3-1
CASSSGPEAFF
TGTGCCAGCAGCTCTGGGCCTGAAGCTTTCTTT
>TRBJ2-1|NA|few|TRBV25-1
CASSDPMQTSANEQFF
TGTGCCAGCAGTGACCCAATGCAGACTAGTGCCAATGAGCAGTTCTTC
>TRBJ2-3|NA|NA|TRBV7-2
CASSLDLAEGNTQYF
TGTGCCAGCAGCTTAGATTTAGCGGAGGGGAATACGCAGTATTTT
>TRBJ2-3|NA|NA|TRBV11-2
CASSIHRTDTQYF
TGTGCCAGCAGCATCCACCGCACAGATACGCAGTATTTT
>TRBJ2-1|NA|NA|TRBV20-1
CSANAGSNEQFF
TGCAGTGCTAATGCAGGGTCGAATGAGCAGTTCTTC
>TRBJ1-1|NA|medium-sized|TRBV29-1
CSAHRGKAKAFF
TGCAGCGCTCATAGGGGGAAAGCCAAAGCTTTCTTT
>TRBJ2-7|NA|many|TRBV4-2
CASSRDPDYEQYF
TGTGCCAGCAGCCGGGACCCCGACTACGAGCAGTACTTC